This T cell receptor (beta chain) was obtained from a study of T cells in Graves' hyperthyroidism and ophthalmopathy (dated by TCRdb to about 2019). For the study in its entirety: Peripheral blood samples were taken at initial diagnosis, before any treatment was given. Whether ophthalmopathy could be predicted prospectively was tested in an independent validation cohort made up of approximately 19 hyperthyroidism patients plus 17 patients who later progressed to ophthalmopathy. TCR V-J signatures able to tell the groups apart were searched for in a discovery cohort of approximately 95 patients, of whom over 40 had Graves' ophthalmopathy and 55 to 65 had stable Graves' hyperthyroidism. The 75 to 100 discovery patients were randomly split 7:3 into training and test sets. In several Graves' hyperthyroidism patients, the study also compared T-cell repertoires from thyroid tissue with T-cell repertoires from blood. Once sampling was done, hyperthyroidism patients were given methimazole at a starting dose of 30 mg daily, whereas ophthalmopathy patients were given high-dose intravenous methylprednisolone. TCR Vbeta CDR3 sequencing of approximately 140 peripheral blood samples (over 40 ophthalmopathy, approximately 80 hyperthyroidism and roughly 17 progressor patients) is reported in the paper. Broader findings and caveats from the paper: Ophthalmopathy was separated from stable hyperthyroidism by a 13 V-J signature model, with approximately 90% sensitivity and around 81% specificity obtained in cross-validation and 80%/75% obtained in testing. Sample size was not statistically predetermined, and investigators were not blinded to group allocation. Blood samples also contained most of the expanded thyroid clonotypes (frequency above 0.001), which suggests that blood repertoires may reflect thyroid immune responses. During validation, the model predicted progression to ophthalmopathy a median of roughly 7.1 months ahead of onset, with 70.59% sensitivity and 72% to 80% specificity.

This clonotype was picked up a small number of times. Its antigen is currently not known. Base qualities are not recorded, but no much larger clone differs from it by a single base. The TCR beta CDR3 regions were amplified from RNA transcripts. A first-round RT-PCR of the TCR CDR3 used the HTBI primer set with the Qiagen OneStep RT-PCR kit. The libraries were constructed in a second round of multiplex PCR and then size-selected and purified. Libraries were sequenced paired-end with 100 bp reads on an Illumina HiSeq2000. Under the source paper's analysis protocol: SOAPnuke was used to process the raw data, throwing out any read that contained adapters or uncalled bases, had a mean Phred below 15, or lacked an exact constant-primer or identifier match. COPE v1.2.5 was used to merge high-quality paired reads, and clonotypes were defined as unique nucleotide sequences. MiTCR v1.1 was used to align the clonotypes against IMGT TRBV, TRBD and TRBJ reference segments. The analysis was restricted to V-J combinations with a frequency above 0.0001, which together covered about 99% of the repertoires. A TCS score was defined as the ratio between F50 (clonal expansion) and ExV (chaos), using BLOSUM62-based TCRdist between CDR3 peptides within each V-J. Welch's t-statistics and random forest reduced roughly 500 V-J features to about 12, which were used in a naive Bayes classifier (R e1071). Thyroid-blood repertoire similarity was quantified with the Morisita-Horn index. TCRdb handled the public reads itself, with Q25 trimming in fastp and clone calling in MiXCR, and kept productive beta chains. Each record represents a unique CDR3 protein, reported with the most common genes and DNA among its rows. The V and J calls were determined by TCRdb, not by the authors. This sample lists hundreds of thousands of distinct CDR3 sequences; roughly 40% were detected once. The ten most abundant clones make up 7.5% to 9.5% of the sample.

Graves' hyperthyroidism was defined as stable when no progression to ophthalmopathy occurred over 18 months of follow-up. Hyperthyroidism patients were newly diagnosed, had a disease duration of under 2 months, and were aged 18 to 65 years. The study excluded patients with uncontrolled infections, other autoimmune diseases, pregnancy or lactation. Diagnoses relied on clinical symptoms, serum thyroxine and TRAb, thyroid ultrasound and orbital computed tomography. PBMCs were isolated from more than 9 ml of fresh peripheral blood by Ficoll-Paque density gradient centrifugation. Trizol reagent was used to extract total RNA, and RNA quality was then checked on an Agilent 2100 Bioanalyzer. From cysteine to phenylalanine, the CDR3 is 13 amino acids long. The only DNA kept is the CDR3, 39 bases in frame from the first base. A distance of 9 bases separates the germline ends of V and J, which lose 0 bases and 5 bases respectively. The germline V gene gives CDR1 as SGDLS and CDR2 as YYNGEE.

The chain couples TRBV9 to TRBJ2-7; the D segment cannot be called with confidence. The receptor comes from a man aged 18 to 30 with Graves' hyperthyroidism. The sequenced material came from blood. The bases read TGTGCCAGCAGCGTAGGGCCAGGCAACGAGCAGTACTTC. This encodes CASSVGPGNEQYF.